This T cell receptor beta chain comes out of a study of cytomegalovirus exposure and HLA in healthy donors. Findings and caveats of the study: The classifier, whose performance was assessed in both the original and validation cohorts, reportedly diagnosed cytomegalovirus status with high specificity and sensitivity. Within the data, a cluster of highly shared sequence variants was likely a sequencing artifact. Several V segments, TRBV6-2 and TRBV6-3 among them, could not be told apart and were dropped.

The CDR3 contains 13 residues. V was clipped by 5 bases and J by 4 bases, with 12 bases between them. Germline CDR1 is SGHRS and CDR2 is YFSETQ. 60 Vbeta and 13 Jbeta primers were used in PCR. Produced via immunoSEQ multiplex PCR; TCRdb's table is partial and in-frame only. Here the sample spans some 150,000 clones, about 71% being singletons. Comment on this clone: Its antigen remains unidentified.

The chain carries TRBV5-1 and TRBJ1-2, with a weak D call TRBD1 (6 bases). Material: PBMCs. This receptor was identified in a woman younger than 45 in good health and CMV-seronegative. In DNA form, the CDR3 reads TGCGCCAGCAGATCCGGGACACTCTATGGCTACACCTTC. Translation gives CASRSGTLYGYTF.